This T cell receptor (beta chain) emerged from a study of T cells in localized non-small cell lung cancer. Findings and limits, study-wide: Turning up in adjacent lung were a median approximately 50 of the top 100 tumor clones.

Repertoires were generated with immunoSEQ multiplex PCR, while TCRdb's copy carries only in-frame clones and drops some. The sample has around 26,000 clones, around 93% seen once. The CDR3 consists of 13 residues. Germline-derived CDR1 and CDR2 are MNHNS and SASEGT. V dropped 8 bases and J dropped 2; count of bases not matched to a gene: 4. A word on this clone: Its antigen is still unknown.

The V call is TRBV6-1, the J call TRBJ1-2; 8 bases align to TRBD1. This specimen consisted of peripheral blood, obtained before any cancer treatment. This clonotype originated in a female donor of 60 years or more with stage II squamous cell lung carcinoma. Here the CDR3 reads CASRQGQNYGYTF. The CDR3 DNA is TGTGCCAGCCGACAGGGGCAGAACTATGGCTACACCTTC.